The rows below give T cell receptor beta chains drawn from one sample of a study of radiation and T cells in renal cell carcinoma. Clones were read by immunoSEQ multiplex PCR, and TCRdb kept only the in-frame ones, dropping some. In the table there are 15,000 to 20,000 clones, roughly 58% of which are singletons. Specimen: tumor tissue, collected from a patient whose treatment included radiotherapy and nephrectomy. These receptors originate from a man aged 50-60 years with renal cell carcinoma. CDR3s include the opening cysteine and the closing phenylalanine or tryptophan. The D gene is left open where the match is weak. Some rows have no size entry. The others give once, few or many, or a class for an expanded clone.

d_call clone_size j_call v_call cdr3_nt cdr3_aa
. . TRBJ2-7 TRBV6-6 TGTGCCAGCAGTTCCGGACTGGGAGCGGCCTACGAGCAGTACTTC CASSSGLGAAYEQYF
TRBD1 many TRBJ2-1 TRBV11-2 TGTGCCAGCAGCTTCCGGACAGGCGAGCAGTTCTTC CASSFRTGEQFF
. medium-sized TRBJ1-1 TRBV18 TGTGCCAGCTCACCATATCGGTCGCGACTTGAAGCTTTCTTT CASSPYRSRLEAFF
. medium-sized TRBJ2-6 TRBV4-1 TGCGCCAGCACCACAACCGGTGGGGCCAACGTCCTGACTTTC CASTTTGGANVLTF
. . TRBJ1-1 TRBV19 TGTGCCAGTAGTATTTGGGCAGGTCGGAACACTGAAGCTTTCTTT CASSIWAGRNTEAFF
. . TRBJ1-2 TRBV14 TGTGCCAGCAGCCTACAGGGTACTATGGGCTACACCTTC CASSLQGTMGYTF
TRBD1 few TRBJ1-1 TRBV5-1 TGCGCCAGCAGCTTACTCCCGGGACAGCCGAACACTGAAGCTTTCTTT CASSLLPGQPNTEAFF
. large TRBJ2-3 TRBV27 TGTGCCAGCAGTTTATTCGGTGGACGGGCAGATACGCAGTATTTT CASSLFGGRADTQYF
. few TRBJ2-3 TRBV11-2 TGTGCCAGCAGCTTCCTCCCGGGTGTCCAGTCAGATACGCAGTATTTT CASSFLPGVQSDTQYF
TRBD2 . TRBJ2-1 TRBV9 TGTGCCAGCAGCGCGACTAGCGGGAGTGGTTACGAGCAGTTCTTC CASSATSGSGYEQFF
. . TRBJ2-3 TRBV28 TGTGCCAGCAGTTTATGGACGCTGAGCACAGATACGCAGTATTTT CASSLWTLSTDTQYF
. few TRBJ2-7 TRBV6-1 TGTGCCAGCAGAGCCGAAAGCAGGGACCTCTACGAGCAGTACTTC CASRAESRDLYEQYF
. . TRBJ2-7 TRBV7-2 TGTGCCAGCAGCTTAGCACGGGACACGCACTACGAGCAGTACTTC CASSLARDTHYEQYF
. few TRBJ2-2 TRBV2 TGTGCCAGCAGTGTTCGGGCGGTAAACACCGGGGAGCTGTTTTTT CASSVRAVNTGELFF
. . TRBJ2-5 TRBV5-1 TGCGCCAGCAGCTTGGGACTGGGAGAGACCCAGTACTTC CASSLGLGETQYF
TRBD1 . TRBJ1-3 TRBV7-2 TGTGCCAGCAGCTCACAAGGGACAGGCCTCTCTGGAAACACCATATATTTT CASSSQGTGLSGNTIYF
. . TRBJ2-6 TRBV11-2 TGTGCCAGCAGCTCCCTGGGGGGGCCTGGGGCCAACGTCCTGACTTTC CASSSLGGPGANVLTF
TRBD1 . TRBJ2-5 TRBV18 TGTGCCAGCTCACCTGGACAGGGCACATACCCCCAAGAGACCCAGTACTTC CASSPGQGTYPQETQYF
TRBD2 . TRBJ2-2 TRBV2 TGTGCCAGCAGACTAGCGGAGAACACCGGGGAGCTGTTTTTT CASRLAENTGELFF
TRBD2 . TRBJ2-1 TRBV10-1 TGCGCCAGCAGTGAGCCGACTAGCGGGGACTACAATGAGCAGTTCTTC CASSEPTSGDYNEQFF
. . TRBJ1-4 TRBV18 TGTGCCAGCTCACCAAGTGCAACTAATGAAAAACTGTTTTTT CASSPSATNEKLFF
. few TRBJ2-1 TRBV2 TGTGCCAGCAACCCACGAGTCGACAATGAGCAGTTCTTC CASNPRVDNEQFF
TRBD2 . TRBJ2-7 TRBV28 TGTGCCAGTGTAAGCATAGCGGGAGGAGTCTACGAGCAGTACTTC CASVSIAGGVYEQYF
. . TRBJ2-3 TRBV19 TGTGCCAGTAGACCCCTGGGAGAATATAACACAGATACGCAGTATTTT CASRPLGEYNTDTQYF
. . TRBJ1-1 TRBV5-1 TGCGCCAGCAGCTTGGACGGACCTTACACTGAAGCTTTCTTT CASSLDGPYTEAFF
. . TRBJ1-5 TRBV6-6 TGTGCCAGCAGCCCCAGTCAGGATCAGCCCCAGCATTTT CASSPSQDQPQHF
. . TRBJ2-3 TRBV11-2 TGTGCCAGCAGTAAATACACAGATACGCAGTATTTT CASSKYTDTQYF
TRBD2 . TRBJ2-7 TRBV19 TGTGCCAGTAGTATAGATGCGGGGGGTGCCTACGAGCAGTACTTC CASSIDAGGAYEQYF
TRBD2 few TRBJ2-1 TRBV6-4 TGTGCCAGCAGTGAATCTAGCGGGAGTGTGGATGAGCAGTTCTTC CASSESSGSVDEQFF
. few TRBJ2-7 TRBV18 TGTGCCAGCTCACCACCTAGCCAGGGTAGAGACGAGCAGTACTTC CASSPPSQGRDEQYF
. . TRBJ2-1 TRBV7-6 TGTGCCAGCGGCCGCCTGGCTTCCTACAATGAGCAGTTCTTC CASGRLASYNEQFF
TRBD1 . TRBJ2-2 TRBV6-4 TGTGCCAGCAGTGACCAAGAGACAGGGACAACCGGGGAGCTGTTTTTT CASSDQETGTTGELFF
. . TRBJ2-1 TRBV7-2 TGTGCCAGCAGCTTAGGCTCTGCTAGAACGGGAGTCTCCTACAATGAGCAGTTCTTC CASSLGSARTGVSYNEQFF
TRBD1 . TRBJ2-7 TRBV19 TGTGCCAGTGGGACAGGGGGGAACGAGCAGTACTTC CASGTGGNEQYF
. . TRBJ2-6 TRBV2 TGTGCCAGCAGGGCCTGGGGGGCGGCTGGGGCCAACGTCCTGACTTTC CASRAWGAAGANVLTF
. hyperexpanded TRBJ2-3 TRBV19 TGTGCCAGTAGTCTGACTCGGAGGGTCACAGATACGCAGTATTTT CASSLTRRVTDTQYF
. few TRBJ2-7 TRBV6-6 TGTGCCAGCGGCTGGCCTGCGACTGACTACGAGCAGTACTTC CASGWPATDYEQYF
. . TRBJ2-1 TRBV5-1 TGCGCCAGCATCTCGGTCCGAGGCAATGAGCAGTTCTTC CASISVRGNEQFF
. . TRBJ1-3 TRBV2 TGTGCCAGCAGCCCCGGGCAGTCTATCTCTGGAAACACCATATATTTT CASSPGQSISGNTIYF
TRBD2 . TRBJ2-5 TRBV7-9 TGTGCCAGCAGGGCAAAACGGGTAGCGGGAGAGGAGACCCAGTACTTC CASRAKRVAGEETQYF
. . TRBJ1-1 TRBV7-2 TGTGCCAGCAGCTTGAGCTGGTGGAACACTGAAGCTTTCTTT CASSLSWWNTEAFF
. . TRBJ2-1 TRBV28 TGTGCCAGCAGCCCAGGGACAAGCTCCTACAATGAGCAGTTCTTC CASSPGTSSYNEQFF
TRBD1 . TRBJ1-1 TRBV19 TGTGCCAGTAGTCGGGACAGGGGGAGGACTGAAGCTTTCTTT CASSRDRGRTEAFF
. . TRBJ2-5 TRBV18 TGTGCCAGCTCACGAGGACAGATCCAAGAGACCCAGTACTTC CASSRGQIQETQYF
TRBD1 . TRBJ1-5 TRBV27 TGTGCCCCAGCTCGCCCGACAGGGGATAGCAATCAGCCCCAGCATTTT CAPARPTGDSNQPQHF
TRBD1 . TRBJ1-3 TRBV28 TGTGCCAGCAGTTTCGGCGGCAGGGGGCAAGGAAACACCATATATTTT CASSFGGRGQGNTIYF
. . TRBJ2-7 TRBV2 TGTGCCAGCAGTGATGCAGGGAGCTCCTACGAGCAGTACTTC CASSDAGSSYEQYF
. . TRBJ2-3 TRBV5-8 TGTGCCAGCAGCTTTCGCCCGGGGAGCACAGATACGCAGTATTTT CASSFRPGSTDTQYF
TRBD2 . TRBJ2-1 TRBV18 TGTGCCAGCTCACAGAACGGGGGTAGCGGGTGGTCCCCCTCCTACAATGAGCAGTTCTTC CASSQNGGSGWSPSYNEQFF
. . TRBJ2-3 TRBV9 TGTGCCAGCAGCCCGAGGGTGGGAACTACAGATACGCAGTATTTT CASSPRVGTTDTQYF
TRBD1 . TRBJ1-5 TRBV30 TGTGCCTGGAGTGTAAGGGGGCAGCGCAATCAGCCCCAGCATTTT CAWSVRGQRNQPQHF
TRBD2 few TRBJ2-3 TRBV30 TGTGCCTCTACTCTGGGTAGCGGGGGCACAGATACGCAGTATTTT CASTLGSGGTDTQYF
. . TRBJ2-1 TRBV5-1 TGCGCCAGCAGCTACCTCACACCGACTCTCTCCAATGAGCAGTTCTTC CASSYLTPTLSNEQFF
TRBD2 . TRBJ2-7 TRBV6-1 TGTGCCAGCACTGGGACTAGCGGGGTACGGCAGTACTTC CASTGTSGVRQYF
TRBD1 few TRBJ1-5 TRBV2 TGTGCCAGCAGGGGGACAGGGGGCTCTGGTCAGCCCCAGCATTTT CASRGTGGSGQPQHF
. . TRBJ2-3 TRBV29-1 TGCAGCGTTGTCGTCCAGGGAAGAGCAGATACGCAGTATTTT CSVVVQGRADTQYF
. few TRBJ2-7 TRBV27 TGTGCCAGCAGTTTGAGGGTACGCGGCTACGAGCAGTACTTC CASSLRVRGYEQYF
TRBD1 medium-sized TRBJ1-2 TRBV23-1 TGCGCCAGCACCGGAGAATTCCAGGGGGCTACGGGCGGCTACACCTTC CASTGEFQGATGGYTF
. medium-sized TRBJ1-1 TRBV7-6 TGTGCCAGCAGCTTAGAACAGGGCCTCGAGGCTTTCTTT CASSLEQGLEAFF